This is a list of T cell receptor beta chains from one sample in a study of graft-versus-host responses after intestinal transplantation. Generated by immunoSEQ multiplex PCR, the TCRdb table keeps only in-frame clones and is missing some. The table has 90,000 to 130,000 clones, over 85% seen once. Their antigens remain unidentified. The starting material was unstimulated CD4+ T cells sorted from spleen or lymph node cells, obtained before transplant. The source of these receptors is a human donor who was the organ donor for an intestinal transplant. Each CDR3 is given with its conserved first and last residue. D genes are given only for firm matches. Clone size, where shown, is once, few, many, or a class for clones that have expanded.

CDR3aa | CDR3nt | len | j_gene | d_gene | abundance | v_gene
CASSVRGGTSSYEQYF | TGTGCCAGCAGCGTCAGGGGTGGGACCAGCTCCTACGAGCAGTACTTC | 16 | TRBJ2-7 | - | - | TRBV7-2
CASIGNTIYF | TGTGCCAGTATTGGAAACACCATATATTTT | 10 | TRBJ1-3 | - | - | TRBV19
CASSRGGYEQYF | TGTGCCAGCAGCCGGGGGGGGTACGAGCAGTACTTC | 12 | TRBJ2-7 | TRBD2 | - | TRBV5-8
CASSPRWTDYEQYF | TGTGCCAGCAGCCCACGTTGGACGGACTACGAGCAGTACTTC | 14 | TRBJ2-7 | - | - | TRBV11-2
CASSFYGQGARGYTF | TGTGCCAGCAGTTTTTACGGACAGGGGGCGCGAGGCTACACCTTC | 15 | TRBJ1-2 | TRBD1 | - | TRBV6-5
CASSQAGTPSGGYTF | TGCGCCAGCAGCCAAGCGGGGACTCCCTCAGGAGGCTACACCTTC | 15 | TRBJ1-2 | - | once | TRBV4-1
CASGGVGNEQFF | TGTGCCAGCGGGGGGGTGGGCAATGAGCAGTTCTTC | 12 | TRBJ2-1 | TRBD2 | - | TRBV2
CASSRRGTQYQETQYF | TGTGCCAGCTCCAGAAGAGGGACTCAGTACCAAGAGACCCAGTACTTC | 16 | TRBJ2-5 | - | - | TRBV25-1
CASSDGRLGIYGQPQHF | TGTGCCAGCAGTGATGGGCGGCTGGGGATATACGGTCAGCCCCAGCATTTT | 17 | TRBJ1-5 | - | - | TRBV6-1
CASSSHNQGRDYGYTF | TGTGCCAGCAGTTCCCATAATCAGGGTAGGGACTATGGCTACACCTTC | 16 | TRBJ1-2 | - | - | TRBV6-5
CASSLRIQGLRTEAFF | TGCGCCAGCAGCTTGAGGATCCAGGGCCTACGCACTGAAGCTTTCTTT | 16 | TRBJ1-1 | - | - | TRBV5-1
CSVQGRMNTEAFF | TGCAGCGTGCAGGGACGGATGAACACTGAAGCTTTCTTT | 13 | TRBJ1-1 | - | - | TRBV29-1
CAWSPYRGTSGSGVYEQYF | TGTGCCTGGAGTCCATACCGTGGGACTAGCGGGAGCGGCGTCTACGAGCAGTACTTC | 19 | TRBJ2-7 | TRBD2 | - | TRBV30
CASSLSLDTSRYTIYF | TGTGCCAGCAGCTTAAGTCTAGACACCTCCCGGTACACCATATATTTT | 16 | TRBJ1-3 | - | - | TRBV5-6
CASSTETPLPYNEQFF | TGTGCCAGCAGCACTGAGACACCCCTCCCCTACAATGAGCAGTTCTTC | 16 | TRBJ2-1 | - | few | TRBV21-1
CASGGVNEKLFF | TGTGCCAGTGGGGGGGTTAATGAAAAACTGTTTTTT | 12 | TRBJ1-4 | - | - | TRBV19
CAISLGPGWGNEQFF | TGTGCCATCAGTCTCGGACCAGGCTGGGGCAATGAGCAGTTCTTC | 15 | TRBJ2-1 | - | - | TRBV10-3
CASSTGFVGQPQHF | TGTGCCAGTAGCACAGGGTTCGTCGGTCAGCCCCAGCATTTT | 14 | TRBJ1-5 | - | - | TRBV19
CASSEYGQGFGEQYF | TGTGCCAGCAGTGAGTACGGACAGGGTTTCGGCGAGCAGTACTTC | 15 | TRBJ2-7 | TRBD1 | - | TRBV25-1
CASSLRTSDRGRGSEQFF | TGTGCCAGCAGCCTCAGAACCTCCGACAGGGGGCGGGGGAGTGAGCAGTTCTTC | 18 | TRBJ2-1 | TRBD1 | - | TRBV7-3
CASSALKTSGGYTF | TGTGCCAGCAGTGCTTTGAAGACCAGCGGGGGCTACACCTTC | 14 | TRBJ1-2 | - | - | TRBV6-1
CASSESLVGYQETQYF | TGTGCCAGCAGTGAATCCCTAGTCGGGTACCAAGAGACCCAGTACTTC | 16 | TRBJ2-5 | - | - | TRBV6-1
CASSPGRNSPLHF | TGTGCCAGCAGTCCAGGGAGGAACTCACCCCTCCACTTT | 13 | TRBJ1-6 | - | - | TRBV27
CASMRGWATDTQYF | TGTGCCAGCATGCGGGGGTGGGCCACAGATACGCAGTATTTT | 14 | TRBJ2-3 | TRBD2 | once | TRBV2
CASSLVAGGPFYEQYF | TGCGCCAGCAGCTTGGTAGCGGGAGGACCCTTTTACGAGCAGTACTTC | 16 | TRBJ2-7 | TRBD2 | - | TRBV5-1
CASSLDDQPQHF | TGTGCCAGCAGCTTGGACGATCAGCCCCAGCATTTT | 12 | TRBJ1-5 | - | - | TRBV5-4
CASSYGQVAEQYF | TGTGCCAGCAGTTACGGACAGGTGGCCGAGCAGTACTTC | 13 | TRBJ2-7 | TRBD1 | - | TRBV6-6
CASSVRQGVGNQPQHF | TGTGCCAGCAGCGTAAGACAGGGGGTGGGCAATCAGCCCCAGCATTTT | 16 | TRBJ1-5 | TRBD1 | once | TRBV5-6
CSDSLLDTQYF | TGCAGTGACTCCCTACTAGATACGCAGTATTTT | 11 | TRBJ2-3 | - | - | TRBV20-1